These 28 T cell receptor beta chains were all obtained from the same sample, sequenced in a study of T cell responses to AZD1222 COVID-19 vaccine. Produced via immunoSEQ multiplex PCR; TCRdb's table is partial and in-frame only. The sample lists fewer than 200,000 clones, around nine tenths seen once, with about 1.5% in the top ten. The input for sequencing was peripheral blood, taken on day 0 of AZD1222 vaccination. These receptors were taken from an adult in good health.

The chain carries TRBV10-3 and TRBJ2-5, with 11 bases that match TRBD2. Trimming cost V 2 bases and J 1 base; bases outside gene matches: 6. The CDR3 consists of 17 residues. The germline gives CDR1 ENHRY, CDR2 SYGVKD. CDR3 sequence: CAISEGRLAGPQETQYF. In nucleotides, the CDR3 is TGTGCCATCAGTGAGGGTCGACTAGCGGGACCCCAAGAGACCCAGTACTTC.

V is TRBV30 and J is TRBJ2-3; D call uncertain. The V gene lost 4 bases and the J gene lost 4 bases, with 21 bases spanning the gap. The CDR3 contains 16 residues. The germline V gene has CDR1 GTSNPN and CDR2 SVGIG (reference sequence). The CDR3 region is CAWTSPGQSRADTQYF. The DNA of the CDR3 is TGTGCCTGGACTTCACCGGGCCAATCAAGGGCAGATACGCAGTATTTT.

The rearrangement joins TRBV7-8 to TRBJ2-7; D might be TRBD1 (7 bases). The ends were cut back, 7 bases at V and 6 bases at J, with 25 bases in the middle. CDR1 is SGHVS and CDR2 is FQNEAQ in the germline V gene. The CDR3 is 16 residues long. CDR3 sequence: CASKRSGTVGGSEQYF. CDR3 DNA sequence: TGTGCCAGCAAGCGATCCGGGACAGTTGGGGGGAGCGAGCAGTACTTC.

The chain recombines TRBV12-3 or TRBV12-4 with TRBJ2-7, with a possible D match to TRBD1 (5 bases). Trimming cost V 6 bases and J 7 bases, with 13 bases left between them. This CDR3 has 12 amino acids. The CDR3 bases are TGTGCCAGCAGGGGGCCCAGGGATGAGCAGTACTTC. This translates into CASRGPRDEQYF.

The rearrangement joins TRBV28 to TRBJ2-7, with 7 bases fitting TRBD1. J was trimmed by 5 bases and V by 5 bases; bases with no gene match: 9. Germline CDR1 reads MDHEN; CDR2 reads SYDVKM. CDR3 length equals 14 residues. DNA of the CDR3: TGTGCCAGCAGTCTCGACAGGGTGAGAGACGAGCAGTACTTC. This codes for CASSLDRVRDEQYF.

The gene calls are TRBV3-1 (or the pseudogene TRBV3-2) and TRBJ1-2, with no clear D. The CDR3 length is 12 residues. V lost 4 bases and J 3 bases, leaving 6 bases between the germline ends. The germline CDR1 and CDR2 sequences are LGHDT and YNNKEL (reference sequence). The CDR3 bases are TGTGCCAGCAGCCCACGGGACTATGGCTACACCTTC. It is translated as CASSPRDYGYTF.

V and J are TRBV2 and TRBJ2-2; 7 bases map to TRBD1. The CDR3 sequence is 15 residues long. Unmatched junction bases numbered 7, after V lost 5 bases and J lost 4 bases. Germline CDR1 reads SNHLY; CDR2 reads FYNNEI. The CDR3 protein is CASSNDRVGTGELFF. In nucleotides, the CDR3 is TGTGCCAGCAGTAATGACAGGGTGGGCACCGGGGAGCTGTTTTTT.

The rearrangement links TRBV5-4 to TRBJ1-3; the match to TRBD1 covers 7 bases. V dropped 4 bases and J dropped 0; count of bases not matched to a gene: 7. This CDR3 spans 16 amino acids. Looked up from germline, CDR1 is SGHNT and CDR2 is YYREEE (reference sequence). CDR3 DNA: TGTGCCAGCAGCAGGACAGGTGCTATCTCTGGAAACACCATATATTTT. Protein sequence: CASSRTGAISGNTIYF.

This chain joins TRBV7-3 and TRBJ2-1; 9 positions agree with TRBD1. CDR3 size: 15 residues. Germline V CDR1 and CDR2: SGHTA, FQGTGA. V lost 5 bases and J lost 3; bases outside the gene matches: 5. The CDR3 DNA follows: TGTGCCAGCAGCACGGGACAGGGATTCTACAATGAGCAGTTCTTC. Translated: CASSTGQGFYNEQFF.

The chain employs TRBV18 and TRBJ1-1, with D possibly being TRBD1 (6 bases). Germline values: CDR1 KGHSH, CDR2 LQKENI. CDR3 length: 15 residues. V was cut by 0 bases and J by 3 bases, with 11 bases left in between. CDR3 DNA: TGTGCCAGCTCACCACCACGGGGGCAGTACACTGAAGCTTTCTTT. This codes for CASSPPRGQYTEAFF. Full variable domain (remainder filled in from reference TRBV18 and TRBJ1-1): NAGVMQNPRHLVRRRGQEARLRCSPMKGHSHVYWYRQLPEEGLKFMVYLQKENIIDESGMPKERFSAEFPKEGPSILRIQQVVRGDSAAYFCASSPPRGQYTEAFFGQGTRLTVV.

This chain connects TRBV27 to TRBJ2-1; D ambiguous. Trimming pared 5 bases from V and 7 bases from J, leaving 21 bases between. The CDR3 runs 16 residues. Per the germline V gene, CDR1 is MNHEY and CDR2 is SMNVEV (reference sequence). The CDR3: CASSTRTGLILNEQFF. The DNA for the CDR3 is TGTGCCAGCAGTACCAGGACGGGCCTGATTCTGAATGAGCAGTTCTTC.

The rearrangement uses TRBV5-1 and TRBJ2-7; 13 nucleotides line up with TRBD2. Germline V lookup: CDR1 SGHRS, CDR2 YFSETQ. CDR3 size: 14 residues. V lost 7 bases to trimming and J lost 7 bases; unmatched junction nucleotides: 8. The CDR3 DNA reads as TGCGCCAGCGGGAGGACTAGCGGGAGCGGGGAGCAGTACTTC. The encoded protein is CASGRTSGSGEQYF.

The rearrangement uses TRBV5-4 and TRBJ1-1; D may be TRBD1 (6 bases). The CDR3 consists of 16 residues. With 0 bases removed from V and 6 bases from J, the gap between germline ends came to 18 bases. Germline assignment: CDR1 SGHNT and CDR2 YYREEE (reference sequence). CDR3 coding DNA: TGTGCCAGCAGCTTGGCCTCGGGGGGGCCGAAGGCTGAAGCTTTCTTT. Its translation is CASSLASGGPKAEAFF.

On this clone itself: This same CDR3 is encoded by further DNA sequences in the sample. The rearrangement links TRBV2 to TRBJ1-2; the D is unclear. V was pared by 1 base and J by 1 base, with 4 bases between. The CDR3 spans 13 residues. The V gene's germline CDR1 is SNHLY and CDR2 FYNNEI. The CDR3 spells CASSEVGNYGYTF. The CDR3 nucleotides read TGTGCCAGCAGTGAAGTGGGTAACTATGGCTACACCTTC.

The V call is TRBV4-3, the J call TRBJ2-3, with D possibly TRBD2 on 5 matching bases. The CDR3 loop spans 14 amino acids. Trimming stripped 1 base from V and 5 bases from J, with 10 bases between. Germline-derived CDR1 and CDR2 are LGHNA and YSLEER. The CDR3 loop reads CASSQGALGDTQYF. The CDR3 nucleotides read TGCGCCAGCAGCCAAGGTGCACTAGGAGATACGCAGTATTTT.

The rearrangement uses TRBV6-2 or TRBV6-3 and TRBJ2-1; TRBD2 matches at 12 bases. CDR3 length equals 18 residues. The germline CDR1 and CDR2 sequences are MNHEY and SVGEGT. V was pared by 2 bases and J by 10 bases, with 15 bases of the junction left unmatched. The CDR3 here is CASSYLLAGGPARGEQFF. For the CDR3, the DNA is TGTGCCAGCAGTTACCTGCTAGCGGGAGGGCCGGCAAGGGGAGAGCAGTTCTTC.

V and J are TRBV30 and TRBJ1-6, with TRBD1 matching over 8 bases. The germline CDR1 and CDR2 sequences are GTSNPN and SVGIG (reference sequence). V lost 4 bases and J lost 7; bases outside the gene matches: 15. The CDR3 extends over 17 amino acids. The CDR3: CAWTPRTGSAFNSPLHF. CDR3 nucleotides: TGTGCCTGGACTCCGCGGACAGGGTCGGCCTTCAATTCACCCCTCCACTTT.

The chain carries TRBV7-2 and TRBJ2-1; D is unclear. The CDR3 has 15 residues. CDR1 is SGHTA and CDR2 is FQGNSA in the germline V gene. The V end lost 0 bases, the J end lost 4 bases, and 10 bases lay between the germline ends. The CDR3 spells CASSLAGSNYNEQFF. The CDR3 DNA reads as TGTGCCAGCAGCTTAGCCGGCAGCAATTACAATGAGCAGTTCTTC.

This clone was counted once. CDR3 coding DNA: TGTGCCAGCAGCTTATGGGGAAGCGCGAACACCGGGGAGCTGTTTTTT. Its protein is CASSLWGSANTGELFF. This chain joins TRBV7-3 and TRBJ2-2; D is ambiguous. Germline V gene sequence: CDR1 SGHTA, CDR2 FQGTGA. Trimming shortened V by 2 bases and J by 0 bases, and 10 bases separated the two germline ends. This CDR3 has 16 residues.

V gene TRBV6-2 or TRBV6-3 combines with J gene TRBJ1-3; D is ambiguous. The CDR3 contains 12 residues. Trimming removed 3 bases at V and 2 bases at J, with 2 bases between. Germline values: CDR1 MNHEY, CDR2 SVGEGT. CDR3 loop: CASSYTGNTIYF. CDR3 in DNA: TGTGCCAGCAGTTATACTGGAAACACCATATATTTT.

A note on this clone: Distinct nucleotide sequences in the sample also encode this CDR3. V and J are TRBV10-1 and TRBJ2-1; D not resolved. CDR1 and CDR2 from the germline V gene are WNHNN and SYGVQD (reference sequence). CDR3 length equals 12 residues. Trimming cost V 2 bases and J 5 bases, with 4 bases left between them. The CDR3 protein is CASSERNNEQFF. The CDR3 DNA reads TGCGCCAGCAGTGAGCGGAACAATGAGCAGTTCTTC.

The chain joins TRBV19 to TRBJ1-1; D call uncertain. CDR1 LNHDA and CDR2 SQIVND come from the germline V gene (reference sequence). CDR3 length: 14 residues. Trimming removed 2 bases at V and 0 bases at J, with 7 bases between. In DNA form, the CDR3 reads TGTGCCAGTAGTATATCCACTTTGAACACTGAAGCTTTCTTT. The encoded protein is CASSISTLNTEAFF.

DNA of the CDR3: TGTGCCAGCAGCCGCCCCACGACTAGCGGGAGGGCCCCCGGGGAGCTGTTTTTT. This sequence encodes CASSRPTTSGRAPGELFF. The chain joins TRBV3-1 (or the pseudogene TRBV3-2) to TRBJ2-2, with TRBD2 matching 14 bases. This CDR3 is built from 18 residues. V gave up 4 bases and J gave up 6 bases; unmatched junction bases: 10. Germline loops: CDR1 LGHDT, CDR2 YNNKEL (reference sequence).

The V gene is TRBV5-1, the J gene TRBJ1-1; D not certain. CDR1 and CDR2 from the germline V gene are SGHRS and YFSETQ. The CDR3 sequence is 14 residues long. V lost 0 bases, J lost 5 bases, and 11 bases lay in between. CDR3 sequence: CASSLDRQKTEAFF. CDR3 nucleotide sequence: TGCGCCAGCAGCTTGGATCGGCAAAAAACTGAAGCTTTCTTT.

This chain joins TRBV6-5 and TRBJ1-2; D unresolved. The CDR3 covers 11 residues. Germline values: CDR1 MNHEY, CDR2 SVGAGI. V was trimmed by 2 bases and J by 9 bases, leaving 7 bases between them. This chain's CDR3 is CASSYGGRYTF. In DNA, the CDR3 is TGTGCCAGCAGTTACGGAGGCCGCTACACCTTC.

This chain connects TRBV6-1 to TRBJ1-6; D gene ambiguous. CDR1 is MNHNS and CDR2 is SASEGT in the germline V gene. CDR3 length: 16 amino acids. V lost 3 bases and J lost 6, with 15 bases in between. The CDR3 nucleotides are TGTGCCAGCAGTGAGGCCGGGCTTACCTTTAATTCACCCCTCCACTTT. This encodes CASSEAGLTFNSPLHF.

This sequence joins TRBV28 and TRBJ1-1; 9 bases line up with TRBD1. Losses at the gene ends were 7 bases for V and 6 bases for J; bases not matched to a gene: 6. There are 13 residues in the CDR3. Germline loops: CDR1 MDHEN, CDR2 SYDVKM. The CDR3 region has the DNA TGTGCCAGCAAGACAGGGGGTAAGGCTGAAGCTTTCTTT. It is translated as CASKTGGKAEAFF. Filled out from reference TRBV28 and TRBJ1-1, the complete variable domain reads DVKVTQSSRYLVKRTGEKVFLECVQDMDHENMFWYRQDPGLGLRLIYFSYDVKMKEKGDIPEGYSVSREKKERFSLILESASTNQTSMYLCASKTGGKAEAFFGQGTRLTVV.

The chain links TRBV2 to TRBJ1-4; 7 positions agree with TRBD1. Germline trimming cut 4 bases from V and 4 bases from J; bases unmatched to any gene: 3. This CDR3 contains 14 residues. The germline CDR1 and CDR2 sequences are SNHLY and FYNNEI. The CDR3 region has the DNA TGTGCCAGCAGTGCGACAGGGCTTAATGAAAAACTGTTTTTT. Its translation is CASSATGLNEKLFF.